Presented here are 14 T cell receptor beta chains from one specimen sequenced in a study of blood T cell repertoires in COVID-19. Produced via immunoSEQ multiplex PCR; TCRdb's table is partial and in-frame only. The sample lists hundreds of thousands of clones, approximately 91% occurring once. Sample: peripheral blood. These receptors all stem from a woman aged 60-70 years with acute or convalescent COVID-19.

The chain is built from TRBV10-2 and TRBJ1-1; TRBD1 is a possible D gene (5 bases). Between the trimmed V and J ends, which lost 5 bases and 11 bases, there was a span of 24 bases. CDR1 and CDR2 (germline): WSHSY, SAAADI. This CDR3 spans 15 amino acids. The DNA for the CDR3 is TGCGCCAGCAGTATGGTATGGGGCAGGTCTCTAACGGCTTTCTTT. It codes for CASSMVWGRSLTAFF.

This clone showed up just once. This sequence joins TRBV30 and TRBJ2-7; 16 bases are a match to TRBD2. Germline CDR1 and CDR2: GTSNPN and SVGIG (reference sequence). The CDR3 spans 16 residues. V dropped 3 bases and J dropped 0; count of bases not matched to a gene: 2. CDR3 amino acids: CAWRGTSGRDSYEQYF. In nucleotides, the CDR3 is TGTGCCTGGAGGGGGACTAGCGGGAGGGACTCCTACGAGCAGTACTTC.

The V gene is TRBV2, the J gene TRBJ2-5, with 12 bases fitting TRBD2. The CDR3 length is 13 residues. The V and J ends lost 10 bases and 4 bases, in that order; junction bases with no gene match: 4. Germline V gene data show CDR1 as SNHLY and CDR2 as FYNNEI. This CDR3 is CATSGGVLETQYF. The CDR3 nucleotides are TGTGCCACTAGCGGGGGGGTATTAGAGACCCAGTACTTC.

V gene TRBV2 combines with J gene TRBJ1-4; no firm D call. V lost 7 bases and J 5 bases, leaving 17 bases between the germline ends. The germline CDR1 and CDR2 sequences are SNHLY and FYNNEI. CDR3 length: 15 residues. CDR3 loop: CASMRGLLNNEKLFF. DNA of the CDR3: TGTGCCAGCATGAGAGGACTCTTAAACAATGAAAAACTGTTTTTT.

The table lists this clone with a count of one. DNA for the CDR3: TGTGCCAGCAGTGAAGAAGGACAGAGTACTGAAGCTTTCTTT. Translation gives CASSEEGQSTEAFF. This chain links TRBV25-1 with TRBJ1-1; possible D gene TRBD1, 6 bases. Trimming stripped 2 bases from V and 5 bases from J, with 12 bases between. This CDR3 region has 14 residues. Germline V lookup: CDR1 MGHDK, CDR2 SYGVNS.

As DNA, the CDR3 is TGTGCCATCAGGCAGGGGGCGCGGAATGGCTACACCTTC. Translating gives CAIRQGARNGYTF. The chain combines TRBV10-3 with TRBJ1-2, with TRBD1 identical over 8 bases. The CDR3 has 13 amino acids. The trim removed 6 bases at V and 6 bases at J, leaving 6 bases unmatched. The germline gives CDR1 ENHRY, CDR2 SYGVKD.

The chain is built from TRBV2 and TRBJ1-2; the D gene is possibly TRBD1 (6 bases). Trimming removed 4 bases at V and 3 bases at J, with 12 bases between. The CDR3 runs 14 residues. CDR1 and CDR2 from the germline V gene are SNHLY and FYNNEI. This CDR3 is CASSGDEGDYGYTF. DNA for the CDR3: TGTGCCAGCAGTGGGGACGAGGGGGACTATGGCTACACCTTC. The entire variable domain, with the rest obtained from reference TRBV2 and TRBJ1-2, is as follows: EPEVTQTPSHQVTQMGQEVILRCVPISNHLYFYWYRQILGQKVEFLVSFYNNEISEKSEIFDDQFSVERPDGSNFTLKIRSTKLEDSAMYFCASSGDEGDYGYTFGSGTRLTVV.

The CDR3 protein is CASSQEKGGPEAFF. The CDR3 bases are TGCGCCAGCAGCCAAGAAAAAGGGGGCCCTGAAGCTTTCTTT. The chain links TRBV4-3 to TRBJ1-1, with TRBD1 matching over 7 bases. J was trimmed by 6 bases and V by 0 bases; bases with no gene match: 4. CDR1 and CDR2 from the germline V gene are LGHNA and YSLEER. The CDR3 extends over 14 amino acids.

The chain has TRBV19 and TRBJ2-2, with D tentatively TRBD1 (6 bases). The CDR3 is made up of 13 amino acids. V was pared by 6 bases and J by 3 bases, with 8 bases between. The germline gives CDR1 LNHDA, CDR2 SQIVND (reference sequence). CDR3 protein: CASRQGYTGELFF. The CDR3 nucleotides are TGTGCCAGTAGACAGGGTTACACCGGGGAGCTGTTTTTT.

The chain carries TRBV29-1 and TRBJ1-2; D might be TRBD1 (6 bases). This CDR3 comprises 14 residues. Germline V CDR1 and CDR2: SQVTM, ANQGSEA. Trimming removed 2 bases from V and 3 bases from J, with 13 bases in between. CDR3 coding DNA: TGCAGCGTTGAACCAACAGGGCCCGACTATGGCTACACCTTC. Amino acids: CSVEPTGPDYGYTF.

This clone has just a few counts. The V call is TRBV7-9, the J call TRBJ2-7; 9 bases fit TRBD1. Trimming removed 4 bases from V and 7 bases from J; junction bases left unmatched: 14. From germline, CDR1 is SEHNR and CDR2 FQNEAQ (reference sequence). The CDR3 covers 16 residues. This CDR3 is CASSSLPGQGKGEQYF. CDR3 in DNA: TGTGCCAGCAGCTCCCTCCCCGGACAGGGGAAGGGGGAGCAGTACTTC.

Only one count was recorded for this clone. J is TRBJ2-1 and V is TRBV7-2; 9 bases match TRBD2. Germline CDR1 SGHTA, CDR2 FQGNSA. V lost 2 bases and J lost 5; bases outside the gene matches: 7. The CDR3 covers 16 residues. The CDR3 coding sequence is TGTGCCAGCAGCTTATCGGGTAGCGGGGGTCACAATGAGCAGTTCTTC. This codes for CASSLSGSGGHNEQFF.

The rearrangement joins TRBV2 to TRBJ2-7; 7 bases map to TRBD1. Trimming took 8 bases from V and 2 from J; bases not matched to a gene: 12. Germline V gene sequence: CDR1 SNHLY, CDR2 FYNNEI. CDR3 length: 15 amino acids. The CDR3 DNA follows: TGTGCCAGCCTAGACCGGACAGGATGGGCCTACGAGCAGTACTTC. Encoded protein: CASLDRTGWAYEQYF. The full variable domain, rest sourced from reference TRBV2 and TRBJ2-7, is EPEVTQTPSHQVTQMGQEVILRCVPISNHLYFYWYRQILGQKVEFLVSFYNNEISEKSEIFDDQFSVERPDGSNFTLKIRSTKLEDSAMYFCASLDRTGWAYEQYFGPGTRLTVT.

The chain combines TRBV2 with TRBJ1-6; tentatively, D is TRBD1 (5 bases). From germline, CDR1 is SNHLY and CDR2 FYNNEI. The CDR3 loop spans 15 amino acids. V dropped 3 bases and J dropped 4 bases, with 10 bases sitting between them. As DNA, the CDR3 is TGTGCCAGCAGTGACGGGGGGGTGTATAATTCACCCCTCCACTTT. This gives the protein CASSDGGVYNSPLHF.